This T cell receptor beta chain was identified in a study of blood T cell repertoires in COVID-19. Study overall: From the United States, Italy and Spain came samples of acute and convalescent COVID-19. PBMCs, B-cell-depleted T cells, or T cells provided the cDNA or gDNA that made up the material.

This CDR3 contains 16 residues. V was shortened by 3 bases and J by 3 bases, with 12 bases between the two germline ends. The germline V gene encodes CDR1 WSHSY and CDR2 SAAADI. Authors' methods: Nucleated cell number was recorded as an estimate derived from reference gene primer amplification. Assay used: immunoSEQ multiplex PCR; TCRdb lists only in-frame clones, some missing. That table supplies the V and J calls and clone size; D and trimming were determined from the DNA. The table records about 53,000 clones, roughly 89% of them present only once. The rearrangement uses TRBV10-2 and TRBJ2-6, with D maybe TRBD2 (6 bases). This TCR came from an older man with acute or convalescent COVID-19. Sequencing input: peripheral blood. The CDR3 protein is CASSDRRELGANVLTF. DNA of the CDR3: TGCGCCAGCAGTGACAGGAGGGAGCTTGGGGCCAACGTCCTGACTTTC.